This T cell receptor beta chain was sequenced during a study of blood T cell repertoires in COVID-19. CDR1 SGHNT and CDR2 YENEEA come from the germline V gene. The CDR3 runs 15 residues. V was cut by 4 bases and J by 4 bases, with 11 bases left in between. Here immunoSEQ multiplex PCR was the method, and the copy in TCRdb shows in-frame clones only, minus some. The sample has roughly 260,000 clones; 86% are singletons. V and J are TRBV11-3 and TRBJ1-6, with D possibly TRBD1 on 5 matching bases. The sample consisted of PBMCs or T cells enriched from blood (not recorded which). This receptor was taken from a young woman who had recovered from COVID-19. The chain's CDR3 is CASSSPGLYNSPLHF. Here the CDR3 DNA reads TGTGCCAGCAGCTCACCGGGACTGTATAATTCACCCCTCCACTTT. Full variable domain (outside the CDR3, taken from reference TRBV11-3 and TRBJ1-6): EAGVVQSPRYKIIEKKQPVAFWCNPISGHNTLYWYLQNLGQGPELLIRYENEEAVDDSQLPKDRFSAERLKGVDSTLKIQPAELGDSAVYLCASSSPGLYNSPLHFGNGTRLTVT.